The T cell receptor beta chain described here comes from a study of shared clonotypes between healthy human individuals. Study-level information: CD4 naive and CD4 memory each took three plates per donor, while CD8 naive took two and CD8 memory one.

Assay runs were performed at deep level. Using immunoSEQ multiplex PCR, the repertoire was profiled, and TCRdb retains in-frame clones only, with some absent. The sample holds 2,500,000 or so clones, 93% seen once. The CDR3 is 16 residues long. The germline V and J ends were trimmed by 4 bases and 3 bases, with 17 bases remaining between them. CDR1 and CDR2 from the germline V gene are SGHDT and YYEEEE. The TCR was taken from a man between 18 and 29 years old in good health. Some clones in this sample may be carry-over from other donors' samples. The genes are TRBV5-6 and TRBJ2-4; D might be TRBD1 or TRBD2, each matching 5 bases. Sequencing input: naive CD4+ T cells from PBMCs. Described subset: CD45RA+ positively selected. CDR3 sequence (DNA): TGTGCCAGCAGCGCTTTTGGGACGGTGGGCAAAAACATTCAGTACTTC. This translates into CASSAFGTVGKNIQYF.